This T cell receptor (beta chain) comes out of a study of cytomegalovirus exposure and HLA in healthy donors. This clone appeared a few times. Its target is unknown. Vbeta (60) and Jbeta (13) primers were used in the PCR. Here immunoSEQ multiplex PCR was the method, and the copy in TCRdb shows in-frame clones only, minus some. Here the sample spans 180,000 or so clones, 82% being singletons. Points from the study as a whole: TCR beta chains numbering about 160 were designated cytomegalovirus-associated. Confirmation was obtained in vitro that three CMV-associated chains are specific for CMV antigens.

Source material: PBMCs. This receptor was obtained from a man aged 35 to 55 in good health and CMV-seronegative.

CDR3 sequence: CASSARDRGSVTEAFF. The CDR3 DNA follows: TGTGCCAGCAGCGCGAGGGACAGGGGGTCAGTGACTGAAGCTTTCTTT. This chain links TRBV9 with TRBJ1-1; 11 positions match TRBD1. Germline CDR1 reads SGDLS; CDR2 reads YYNGEE. V gave up 3 bases and J gave up 5 bases; unmatched junction bases: 9. The CDR3 runs to 16 residues.